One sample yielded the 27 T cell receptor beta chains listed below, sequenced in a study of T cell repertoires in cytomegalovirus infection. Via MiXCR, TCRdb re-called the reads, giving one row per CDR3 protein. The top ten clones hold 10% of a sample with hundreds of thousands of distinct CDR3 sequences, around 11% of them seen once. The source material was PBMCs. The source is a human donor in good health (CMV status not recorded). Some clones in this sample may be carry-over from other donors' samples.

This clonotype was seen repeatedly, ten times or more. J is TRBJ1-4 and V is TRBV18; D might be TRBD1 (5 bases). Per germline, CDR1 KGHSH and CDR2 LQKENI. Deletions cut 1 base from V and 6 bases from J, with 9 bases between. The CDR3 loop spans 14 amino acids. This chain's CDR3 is CASSPLREDEKLFF. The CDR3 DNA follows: TGTGCCAGCTCACCACTCAGGGAGGATGAAAAACTGTTTTTT.

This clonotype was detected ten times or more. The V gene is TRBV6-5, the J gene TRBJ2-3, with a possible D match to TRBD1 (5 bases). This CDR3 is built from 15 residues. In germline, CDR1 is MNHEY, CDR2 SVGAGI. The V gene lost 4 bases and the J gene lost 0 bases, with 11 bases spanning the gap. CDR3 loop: CASSLGHPSTDTQYF. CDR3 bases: TGTGCCAGCAGTTTAGGACATCCGAGCACAGATACGCAGTATTTT.

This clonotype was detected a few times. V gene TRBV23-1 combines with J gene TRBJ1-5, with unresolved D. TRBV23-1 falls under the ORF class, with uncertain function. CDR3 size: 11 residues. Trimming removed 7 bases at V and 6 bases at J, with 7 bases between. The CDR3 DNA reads TGCGCCAGCACTCCCTTTCAGCCCCAGCATTTT. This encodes CASTPFQPQHF.

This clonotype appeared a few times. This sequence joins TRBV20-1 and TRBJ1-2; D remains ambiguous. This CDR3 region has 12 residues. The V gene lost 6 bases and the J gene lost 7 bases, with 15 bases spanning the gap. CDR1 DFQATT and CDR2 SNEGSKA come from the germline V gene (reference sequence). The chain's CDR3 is CSARKPAGGYTF. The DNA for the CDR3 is TGCAGTGCCAGAAAACCGGCGGGTGGCTACACCTTC.

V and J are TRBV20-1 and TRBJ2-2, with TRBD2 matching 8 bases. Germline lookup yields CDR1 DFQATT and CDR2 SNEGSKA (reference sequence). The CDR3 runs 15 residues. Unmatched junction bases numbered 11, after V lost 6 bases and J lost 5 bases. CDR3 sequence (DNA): TGCAGTGCCCCTAGGGCGGGAGGAGGGACCGGGGAGCTGTTTTTT. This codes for CSAPRAGGGTGELFF.

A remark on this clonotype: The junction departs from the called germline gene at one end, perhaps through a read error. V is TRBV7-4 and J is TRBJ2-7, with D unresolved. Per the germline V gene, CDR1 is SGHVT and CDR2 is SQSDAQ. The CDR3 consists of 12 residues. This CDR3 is CTSSYGPYEQYF. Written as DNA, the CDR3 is TGTACCAGCAGTTACGGGCCCTACGAGCAGTACTTC.

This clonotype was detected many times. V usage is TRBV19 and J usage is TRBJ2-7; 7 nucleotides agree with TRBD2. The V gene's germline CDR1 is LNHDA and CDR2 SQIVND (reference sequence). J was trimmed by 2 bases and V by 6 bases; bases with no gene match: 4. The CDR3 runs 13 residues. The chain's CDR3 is CASRGLAAYEQYF. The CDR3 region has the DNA TGTGCCAGTAGAGGGCTAGCGGCCTACGAGCAGTACTTC.

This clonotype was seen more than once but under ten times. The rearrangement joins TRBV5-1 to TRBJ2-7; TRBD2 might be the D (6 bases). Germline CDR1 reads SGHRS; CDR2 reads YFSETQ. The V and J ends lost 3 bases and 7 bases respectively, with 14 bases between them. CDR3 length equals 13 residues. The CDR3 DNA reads TGCGCCAGCAGCTCGCCGACTAGTAAAGAGCAGTACTTC. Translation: CASSSPTSKEQYF.

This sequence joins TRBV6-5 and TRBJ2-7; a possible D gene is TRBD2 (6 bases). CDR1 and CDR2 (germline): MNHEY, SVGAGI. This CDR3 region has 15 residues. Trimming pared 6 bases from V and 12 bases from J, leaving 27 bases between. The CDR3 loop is CASRYEEGGRRIRYF. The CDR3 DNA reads TGTGCCAGCAGGTACGAGGAGGGCGGGCGTCGGATTAGGTACTTC.

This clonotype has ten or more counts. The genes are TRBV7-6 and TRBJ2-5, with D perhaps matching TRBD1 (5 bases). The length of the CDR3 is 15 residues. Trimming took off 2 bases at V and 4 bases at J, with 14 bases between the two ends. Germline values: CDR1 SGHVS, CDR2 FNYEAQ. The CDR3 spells CASSLTKGPGETQYF. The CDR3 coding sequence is TGTGCCAGCAGCTTAACTAAGGGGCCGGGAGAGACCCAGTACTTC.

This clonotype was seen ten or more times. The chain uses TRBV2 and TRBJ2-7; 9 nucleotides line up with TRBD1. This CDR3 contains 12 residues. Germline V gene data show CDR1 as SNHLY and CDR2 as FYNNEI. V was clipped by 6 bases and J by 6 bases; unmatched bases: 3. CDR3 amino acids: CASRSTGGEQYF. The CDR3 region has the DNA TGTGCCAGCAGGTCGACAGGGGGCGAGCAGTACTTC.

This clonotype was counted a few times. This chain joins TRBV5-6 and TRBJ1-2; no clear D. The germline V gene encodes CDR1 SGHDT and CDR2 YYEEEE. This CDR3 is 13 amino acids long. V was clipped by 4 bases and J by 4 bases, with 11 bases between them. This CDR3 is CASSLRHTYGYTF. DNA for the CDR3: TGTGCCAGCAGCCTGCGACACACCTATGGCTACACCTTC.

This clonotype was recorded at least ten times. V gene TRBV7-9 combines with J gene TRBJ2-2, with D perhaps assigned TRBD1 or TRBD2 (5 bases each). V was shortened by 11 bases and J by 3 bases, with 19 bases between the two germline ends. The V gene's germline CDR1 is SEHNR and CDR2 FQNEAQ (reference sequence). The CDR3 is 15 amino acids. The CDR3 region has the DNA TGTGCCCGGAACCTCCTGGGGGATGACACCGGGGAGCTGTTTTTT. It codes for CARNLLGDDTGELFF.

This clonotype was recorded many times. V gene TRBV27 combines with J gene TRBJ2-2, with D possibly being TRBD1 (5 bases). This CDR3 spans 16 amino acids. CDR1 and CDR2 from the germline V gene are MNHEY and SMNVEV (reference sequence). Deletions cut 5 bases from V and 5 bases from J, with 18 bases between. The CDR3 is CASSTQVQFGTGELFF. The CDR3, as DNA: TGTGCCAGCAGTACACAGGTGCAGTTTGGGACCGGGGAGCTGTTTTTT.

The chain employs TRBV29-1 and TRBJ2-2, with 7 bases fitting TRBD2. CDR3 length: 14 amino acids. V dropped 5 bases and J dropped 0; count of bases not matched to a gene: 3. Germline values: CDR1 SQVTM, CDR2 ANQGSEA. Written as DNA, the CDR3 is TGCAGCGTTCATGGGAGGGCGAACACCGGGGAGCTGTTTTTT. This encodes CSVHGRANTGELFF.

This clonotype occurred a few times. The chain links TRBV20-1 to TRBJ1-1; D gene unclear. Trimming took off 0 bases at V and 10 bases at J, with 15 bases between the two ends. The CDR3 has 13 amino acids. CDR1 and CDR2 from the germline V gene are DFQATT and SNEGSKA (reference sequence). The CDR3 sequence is CSARDPEGAGAFF. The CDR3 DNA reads TGCAGTGCTAGAGATCCTGAGGGTGCGGGAGCTTTCTTT.

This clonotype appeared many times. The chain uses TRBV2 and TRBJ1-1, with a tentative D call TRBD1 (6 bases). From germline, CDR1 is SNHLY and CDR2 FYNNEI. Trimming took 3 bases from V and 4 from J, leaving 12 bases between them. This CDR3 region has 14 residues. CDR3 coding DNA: TGTGCCAGCAGTGATCAGGGGATCAGCACTGAAGCTTTCTTT. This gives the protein CASSDQGISTEAFF.

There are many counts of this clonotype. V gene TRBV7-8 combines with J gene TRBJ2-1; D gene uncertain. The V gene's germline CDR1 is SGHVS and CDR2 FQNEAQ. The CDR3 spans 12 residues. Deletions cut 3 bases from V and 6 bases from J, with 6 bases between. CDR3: CASSFLSNEQFF. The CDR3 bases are TGTGCCAGCAGCTTTCTTAGCAATGAGCAGTTCTTC.

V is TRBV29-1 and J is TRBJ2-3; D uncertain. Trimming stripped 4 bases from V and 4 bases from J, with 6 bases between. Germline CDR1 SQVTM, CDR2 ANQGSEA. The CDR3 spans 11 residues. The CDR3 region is CSVGGADTQYF. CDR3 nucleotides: TGCAGCGTTGGTGGCGCAGATACGCAGTATTTT.

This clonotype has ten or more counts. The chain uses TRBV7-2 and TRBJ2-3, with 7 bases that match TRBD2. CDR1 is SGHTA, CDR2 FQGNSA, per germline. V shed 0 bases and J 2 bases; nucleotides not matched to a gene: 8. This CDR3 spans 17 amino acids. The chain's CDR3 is CASSLAFGGTITDTQYF. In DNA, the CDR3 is TGTGCCAGCAGCTTAGCGTTTGGAGGGACTATCACAGATACGCAGTATTTT.

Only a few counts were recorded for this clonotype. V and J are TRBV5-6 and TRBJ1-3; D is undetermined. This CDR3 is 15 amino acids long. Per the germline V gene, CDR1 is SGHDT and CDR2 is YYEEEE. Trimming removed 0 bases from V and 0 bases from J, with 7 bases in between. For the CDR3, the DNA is TGTGCCAGCAGCTTGGTTTCGGCCTCTGGAAACACCATATATTTT. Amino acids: CASSLVSASGNTIYF.

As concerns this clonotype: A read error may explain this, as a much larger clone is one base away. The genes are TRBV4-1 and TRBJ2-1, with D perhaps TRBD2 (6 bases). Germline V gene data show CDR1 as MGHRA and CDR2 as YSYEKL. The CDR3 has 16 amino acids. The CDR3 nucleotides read TGTGCCAGCAGCCAAGGACTAAATGGATCCTACAATGAGCAGTTCTTC. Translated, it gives CASSQGLNGSYNEQFF.

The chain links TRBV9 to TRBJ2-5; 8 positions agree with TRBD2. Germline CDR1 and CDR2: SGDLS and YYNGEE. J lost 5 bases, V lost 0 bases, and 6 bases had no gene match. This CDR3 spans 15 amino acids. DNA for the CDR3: TGTGCCAGCAGCGTAGGACAGCGGGGGACGGAGACCCAGTACTTC. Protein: CASSVGQRGTETQYF.

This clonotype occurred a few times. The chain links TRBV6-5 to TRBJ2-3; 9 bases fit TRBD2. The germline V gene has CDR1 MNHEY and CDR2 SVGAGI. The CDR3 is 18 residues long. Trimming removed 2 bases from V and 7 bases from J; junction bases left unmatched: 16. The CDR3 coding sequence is TGTGCCAGCAGTTACCAAGCGGGGGGCGCGGTACGATGGAATACGCAGTATTTT. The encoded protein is CASSYQAGGAVRWNTQYF.

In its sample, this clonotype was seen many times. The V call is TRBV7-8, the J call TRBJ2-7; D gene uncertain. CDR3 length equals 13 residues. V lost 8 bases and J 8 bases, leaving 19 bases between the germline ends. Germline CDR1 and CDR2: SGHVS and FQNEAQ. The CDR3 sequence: CASRLGNSRKQYF. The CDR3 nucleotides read TGTGCCAGCCGCCTGGGGAACTCAAGAAAGCAGTACTTC.

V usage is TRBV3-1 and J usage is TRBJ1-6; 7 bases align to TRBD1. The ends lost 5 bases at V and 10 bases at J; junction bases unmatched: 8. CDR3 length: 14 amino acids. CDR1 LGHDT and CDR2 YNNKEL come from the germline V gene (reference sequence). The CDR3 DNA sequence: TGTGCCAGCAGCGGGACAGACTTTAGCTCACCCCTCCACTTT. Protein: CASSGTDFSSPLHF.

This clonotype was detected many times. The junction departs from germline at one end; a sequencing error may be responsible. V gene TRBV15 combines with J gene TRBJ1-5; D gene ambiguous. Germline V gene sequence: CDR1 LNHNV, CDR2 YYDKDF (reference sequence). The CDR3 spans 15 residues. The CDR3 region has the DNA TGTGCCACCAGTTATAGACCAGGCCCTGATCAACCCCAGCATTTT. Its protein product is CATSYRPGPDQPQHF.